Listed below are T cell receptor beta chains from one sample, sequenced in a study of blood T cells in healthy people across ages. TCRdb re-analysed the 5' RACE reads in MiXCR, keeping a single row per CDR3 protein. The sample contains approximately 690,000 distinct CDR3 sequences, approximately 40% of which appear only once. Sequencing was done on a sample of blood. The receptors were sampled from a man of 80 years or more in good health. CDR3s include the opening cysteine and the closing phenylalanine or tryptophan. The D gene is left open where the match is weak. Clone size is stated in some rows and not others, as once, few, many or a class when expanded.

clone size	V gene	J gene	D gene	CDR3 DNA	CDR3 protein
NA	TRBV24-1	TRBJ2-6	NA	TGTGCCACCAGTGTTGGGGGGCAGGGTCCCCCTGGGGCCAACGTCCTGACTTTC	CATSVGGQGPPGANVLTF
many	TRBV7-2	TRBJ2-3	NA	TGTGCCAGCAGCTTATTTGCCGGCGATACGGGTACAGATACGCAGTATTTT	CASSLFAGDTGTDTQYF
few	TRBV7-2	TRBJ2-1	TRBD2	TGTGCCAGCAGCTTAGCTAGCGGGAGTTTTAATGAGCAGTTCTTC	CASSLASGSFNEQFF
NA	TRBV7-8	TRBJ2-7	TRBD2	TGTGCCAGCAGCTTAGCCTCACCGGGACTAGCGGGGGAGTCCTCCTACGAGCAGTACTTC	CASSLASPGLAGESSYEQYF
NA	TRBV29-1	TRBJ2-7	TRBD2	TGCAGCGGGGGACTAGCGATATCCTACGAGCAGTACTTC	CSGGLAISYEQYF
NA	TRBV15	TRBJ2-5	TRBD1	TGTGCCACCAGCAGAGGAGGGACAGGGGACGGGTACTTC	CATSRGGTGDGYF
NA	TRBV2	TRBJ1-4	NA	TGTGCCAGTAGTGAGGACCCGGGCGCGAATGAAAAACTGTTTTTT	CASSEDPGANEKLFF
few	TRBV2	TRBJ2-6	NA	TGTGCCAGCAAGATGGAACACTCTGGGGCCAACGTCCTGACTTTC	CASKMEHSGANVLTF
NA	TRBV29-1	TRBJ2-7	NA	TGCAGCGCCGCCGAGGGCTCCTACAATGAGCAGTACTTC	CSAAEGSYNEQYF
NA	TRBV28	TRBJ2-7	TRBD2	TGTGCCAGCAGTTTAATAGCGGGGTCGGCCTACGAGCAGTACTTC	CASSLIAGSAYEQYF
few	TRBV24-1	TRBJ2-1	NA	TGTGCCACCAGTGTCGGGGGTTCCTACAATGAGCAGTTCTTC	CATSVGGSYNEQFF
NA	TRBV20-1	TRBJ1-1	NA	TGCAGTGCTAGTCCCCCGGGCCGTGGGGCTTTCTTT	CSASPPGRGAFF
few	TRBV3-1	TRBJ1-1	TRBD1	TGTGCCACTCGGACAGGGAGGAATGCTTTCTTT	CATRTGRNAFF
NA	TRBV2	TRBJ2-1	TRBD2	TGTGCCAGCAGTGACCTAGCGGGAAAAGGTAATGAGCAGTTCTTC	CASSDLAGKGNEQFF
once	TRBV6-2/TRBV6-3	TRBJ2-5	NA	TGTGCCAGCAGTTATTGGAGCAGCCAGCAAGAGACCCAGTACTTC	CASSYWSSQQETQYF
NA	TRBV5-1	TRBJ2-1	TRBD1	TGCGCCAGCAGCTACCCGGGACAGGGTATCAATGAGCAGTTCTTC	CASSYPGQGINEQFF
NA	TRBV27	TRBJ2-1	NA	TGTGCCAGCAGTTTAGAGCGCGCGAATGTATACAATGAGCAGTTCTTC	CASSLERANVYNEQFF
few	TRBV20-1	TRBJ1-4	TRBD1	TGCAGTGCTAGTGTTGGACAGGGGGGTGAAAAACTGTTTTTT	CSASVGQGGEKLFF
NA	TRBV18	TRBJ2-2	TRBD2	TGTGCCAGCTCACCCTCAGCCAGCGGGGCGACGGGGACCGGGGAGCTGTTTTTT	CASSPSASGATGTGELFF
NA	TRBV4-3	TRBJ2-5	TRBD2	TGCGCCAGCAGCCAAGATCGGGCTAGCGGGGTCGAAGAGACCCAGTACTTC	CASSQDRASGVEETQYF
few	TRBV10-3	TRBJ1-1	NA	TGTGCCATCAGTGAGAGGACTCAAGCTGAAGCTTTCTTT	CAISERTQAEAFF
NA	TRBV4-3	TRBJ1-1	TRBD1	TGCGCCAGCAGCCAAGTGAACAGGGGGGTCACTGAAGCTTTCTTT	CASSQVNRGVTEAFF
NA	TRBV24-1	TRBJ2-7	NA	TGTGCCACCAGCCTTAAAGGACAGCTATTATCCTACGAGCAGTACTTC	CATSLKGQLLSYEQYF
NA	TRBV25-1	TRBJ1-2	NA	TGTGCCAGCAGCCAAGTTGGGGTATTGGGGAACTATGGCTACACCTTC	CASSQVGVLGNYGYTF
NA	TRBV7-9	TRBJ2-7	TRBD1	TGTGCCAGCAGCTGGACAGGGGGGGCCTACGAGCAGTACTTC	CASSWTGGAYEQYF
NA	TRBV3-1	TRBJ2-4	TRBD2	TGTGCCAGCAGTCGCCAAACAGGGACTAGCGATGGAAACATTCAGTACTTC	CASSRQTGTSDGNIQYF
NA	TRBV27	TRBJ2-3	TRBD2	TGTGCCAGCAGTGCCGGGACTAGCGGGAATGTCGCAGATACGCAGTATTTT	CASSAGTSGNVADTQYF
NA	TRBV9	TRBJ2-5	TRBD2	TGTGCCAGCAGCCCAGTGGGGTCTAGCGGGAGAAACCAAGAGACCCAGTACTTC	CASSPVGSSGRNQETQYF
few	TRBV25-1	TRBJ2-1	TRBD2	TGTGCCAGCAGTGAATACGCCAGGGGGCTAACTAGCGGGAATGACAATGAGCAGTTCTTC	CASSEYARGLTSGNDNEQFF
NA	TRBV25-1	TRBJ2-7	NA	TGTGCCAGCAGTGACCTAGGAGGACCCTCGGATGAGCAGTACTTC	CASSDLGGPSDEQYF
NA	TRBV4-3	TRBJ2-2	NA	TGCGCCAGCAGCGTCAACGTGTTCGGGGAGCTGTTTTTT	CASSVNVFGELFF
NA	TRBV27	TRBJ1-6	NA	TGTGCCAGCAGCGTGACACTCTATAATTCACCCCTCCACTTT	CASSVTLYNSPLHF
many	TRBV7-9	TRBJ1-2	NA	TGTGCCAGCGTCCCCGGGATCTTCAATGGCTACACCTTC	CASVPGIFNGYTF
NA	TRBV6-5	TRBJ2-3	NA	TGTGCCAGCAAAGTGCGGGCAGGCATCACAGATACGCAGTATTTT	CASKVRAGITDTQYF
NA	TRBV7-2	TRBJ2-2	TRBD2	TGTGCCAGCAGCGCGACTAGCGGGAGGTCCGGGGAGCTGTTTTTT	CASSATSGRSGELFF
few	TRBV5-1	TRBJ1-1	NA	TGCGCCAGCAGCTTGGGGGCGGGGAACACTGAAGCTTTCTTT	CASSLGAGNTEAFF
few	TRBV5-1	TRBJ1-1	NA	TGCGCCAGCAGCTTGGCTACAGGGAATATGAACACTGAAGCTTTCTTT	CASSLATGNMNTEAFF